The clone carrying this T cell receptor delta chain is termed medium-sized. The sample carries other DNA sequences with the same CDR3. Vgamma9/Vdelta2+ and Vdelta2-negative gammadelta T cells were flow-sorted from PBMC for bulk sequencing. The sample is drawn from a study of γδ T cells in repeated Plasmodium falciparum infection. CDR3 size: 24 residues. V dropped 0 bases and J dropped 1; count of bases not matched to a gene: 27. The germline V gene has CDR1 GEAIGNYY and CDR2 EKD. TCRdb reanalysed the multiplex PCR reads with CATT. Found here are tens of thousands of delta-chain clones, more than 1.4% of them singletons; the top ten hold 9%.

Sequencing input: gamma-delta T cells from blood. This clonotype was sampled from a pool of human donors (malaria-infected and uninfected, not separated). The rearrangement joins TRDV2 to TRDJ1, with 11 bases aligning to TRDD3. CDR3 loop: CACDTVGSNRGQHWGIGSTDKLIF. Written as DNA, the CDR3 is TGTGCCTGTGACACCGTCGGGTCTAACCGAGGACAGCACTGGGGGATAGGGTCCACCGATAAACTCATCTTT.